The source of this TCR beta chain is a study of blood T cell repertoires in COVID-19. Germline CDR1 SGHAT, CDR2 FQNNGV. There are 14 residues in the CDR3. V was cut by 4 bases and J by 8 bases, with 17 bases left in between. Authors' data handling: Researchers report that nucleated cell counts were estimated from reference gene primer amplification. The assay was immunoSEQ multiplex PCR, and TCRdb's table has in-frame clones only and misses some. V and J calls and clone size are copied from that table; D and trimming were computed from the DNA. Of about 240,000 clones in the sample, 82% are singletons; the top ten hold approximately 13%.

The TCR originated in a woman in her sixties with active or convalescent COVID-19. This chain uses TRBV11-2 with TRBJ1-2, with D possibly TRBD1 on 5 matching bases. The sequencing sample was made of peripheral blood. The CDR3 sequence: CASSYRLGGGGYTF. In DNA form, the CDR3 reads TGTGCCAGCAGCTATCGGCTCGGGGGAGGAGGCTACACCTTC.